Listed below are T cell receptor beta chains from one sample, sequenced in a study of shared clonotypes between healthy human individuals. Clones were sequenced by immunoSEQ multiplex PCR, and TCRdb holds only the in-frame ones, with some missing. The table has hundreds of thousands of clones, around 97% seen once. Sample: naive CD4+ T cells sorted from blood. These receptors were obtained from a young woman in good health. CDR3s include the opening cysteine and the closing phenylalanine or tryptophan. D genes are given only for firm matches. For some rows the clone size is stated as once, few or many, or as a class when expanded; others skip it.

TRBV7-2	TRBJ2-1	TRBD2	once	TGTGCCAGCAGCGGGGCGGGGCTAGCGGGAAATGAGCAGTTCTTC	CASSGAGLAGNEQFF
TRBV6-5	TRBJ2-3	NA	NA	TGTGCCAGCAGTTACCACGGGACCAGCACAGATACGCAGTATTTT	CASSYHGTSTDTQYF
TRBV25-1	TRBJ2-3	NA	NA	TGTGCCAGCAGTGCGAATACGCAGTATTTT	CASSANTQYF
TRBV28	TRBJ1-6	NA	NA	TGTGCCAGCAGGCAGGGTTCACCCCTCCACTTT	CASRQGSPLHF
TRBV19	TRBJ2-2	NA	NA	TGTGCCAGTAGTATAGAAGGTGGCGGGGAGCTGTTTTTT	CASSIEGGGELFF
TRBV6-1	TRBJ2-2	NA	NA	TGTGCCAGCAGTGTCCAGGGGACTTATGTCGGGGAGCTGTTTTTT	CASSVQGTYVGELFF
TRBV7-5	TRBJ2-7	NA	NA	TGTGTCAGAAGCGGGCTAGCGGGATTTCTCTACGAGCAGTACTTC	CVRSGLAGFLYEQYF
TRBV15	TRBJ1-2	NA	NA	TGTGCCACCAGCAGAGAACGGGTTGAGGGCTACACCTTC	CATSRERVEGYTF
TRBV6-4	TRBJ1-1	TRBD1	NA	TGTGCCAGCAGTTTGACTCATGGGGACAGAACTGAAGCTTTCTTT	CASSLTHGDRTEAFF
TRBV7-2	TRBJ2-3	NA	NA	TGTGCCAGCAGCTCGGAATATGCCAACACAGATACGCAGTATTTT	CASSSEYANTDTQYF
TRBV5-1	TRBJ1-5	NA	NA	TGCGCCAGCAGCTTGGTGGCAGGGACCTATCAGCCCCAGCATTTT	CASSLVAGTYQPQHF
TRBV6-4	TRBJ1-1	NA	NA	TGTGCCAGCAGTGACTCAGCCAGGGCTGAAGCTTTCTTT	CASSDSARAEAFF
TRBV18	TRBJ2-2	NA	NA	TGTGCCAGCTCGCAGGCTCAGACCCTCACGAACACCGGGGAGCTGTTTTTT	CASSQAQTLTNTGELFF
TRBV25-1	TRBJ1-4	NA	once	TGTGCCAGTAGGGCTTCTACCCATGAAAAACTGTTTTTT	CASRASTHEKLFF
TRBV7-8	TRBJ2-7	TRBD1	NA	TGTGCCAGCAGCTCGTACCGGGACAGGTATTACGAGCAGTACTTC	CASSSYRDRYYEQYF
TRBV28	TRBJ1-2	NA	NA	TGTGCCAGCGGGCAGGGGCGTAAGGATGGCTACACCTTC	CASGQGRKDGYTF
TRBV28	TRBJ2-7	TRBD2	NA	TGTGCCAGCAGTAAACGGACTAGCGGGAGATCTTACGAGCAGTACTTC	CASSKRTSGRSYEQYF
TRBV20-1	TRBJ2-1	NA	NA	TGCAGTGCTAGAACGCCTAATGAGCAGTTCTTC	CSARTPNEQFF
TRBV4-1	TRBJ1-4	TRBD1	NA	TGCGCCAGCACCCCTGCGCAGGGGGCTTTATATGAAAAACTGTTTTTT	CASTPAQGALYEKLFF
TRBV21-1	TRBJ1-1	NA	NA	TGTGCCAGCAGCTTCACACTCCCGGGACTCCGAGCTTTCTTT	CASSFTLPGLRAFF
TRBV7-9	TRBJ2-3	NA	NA	TGTGCCAGCAGCCGAAATATGCCGGACAACACAGATACGCAGTATTTT	CASSRNMPDNTDTQYF
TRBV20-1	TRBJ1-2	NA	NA	TGCAGTGTGCGAATACCGTATGGCTACACCTTC	CSVRIPYGYTF
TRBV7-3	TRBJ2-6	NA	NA	TGTGCCAGCAGCCCGTCCGGACACCTCTCTGGGGCCAACGTCCTGACTTTC	CASSPSGHLSGANVLTF
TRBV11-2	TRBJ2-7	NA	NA	TGTGCCAGCAGCCCCCGGGACCCCTACGAGCAGTACTTC	CASSPRDPYEQYF
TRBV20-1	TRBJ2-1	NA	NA	TGCAGTGCTAGTTTTAGTGAGCAGTTCTTC	CSASFSEQFF
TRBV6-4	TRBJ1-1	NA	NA	TGTGCCAGCAGGCCCCCTCAGACTGAAGCTTTCTTT	CASRPPQTEAFF
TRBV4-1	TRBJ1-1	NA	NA	TGCGCCAGCAGCCACGATCAATTCAGGGCGAACACTGAAGCTTTCTTT	CASSHDQFRANTEAFF
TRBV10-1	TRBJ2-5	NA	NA	TGCGCCAGCAGTGAATCCCCTGGGGTTGCGACCCAGTACTTC	CASSESPGVATQYF
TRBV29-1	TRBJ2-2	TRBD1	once	TGCAGCGTGCCCACAGGGGCCGTCACCGGGGAGCTGTTTTTT	CSVPTGAVTGELFF